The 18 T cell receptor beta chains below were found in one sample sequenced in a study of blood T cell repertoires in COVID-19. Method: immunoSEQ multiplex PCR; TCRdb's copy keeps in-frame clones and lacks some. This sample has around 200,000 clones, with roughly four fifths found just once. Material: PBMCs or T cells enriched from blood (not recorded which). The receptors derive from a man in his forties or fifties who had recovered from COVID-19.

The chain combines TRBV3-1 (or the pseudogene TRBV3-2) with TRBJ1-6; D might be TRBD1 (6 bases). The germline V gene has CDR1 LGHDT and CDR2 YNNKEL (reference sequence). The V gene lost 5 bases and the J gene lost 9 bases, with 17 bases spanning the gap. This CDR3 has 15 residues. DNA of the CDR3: TGTGCCAGCAGCTCACAGGGAGAACTTAGTTCACCCCTCCACTTT. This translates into CASSSQGELSSPLHF.

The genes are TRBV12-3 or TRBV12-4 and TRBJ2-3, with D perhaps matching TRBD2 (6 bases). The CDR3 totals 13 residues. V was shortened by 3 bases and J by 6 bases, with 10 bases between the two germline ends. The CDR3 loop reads CASSFRAGDTQYF. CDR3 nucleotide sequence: TGTGCCAGCAGTTTTCGGGCGGGGGATACGCAGTATTTT.

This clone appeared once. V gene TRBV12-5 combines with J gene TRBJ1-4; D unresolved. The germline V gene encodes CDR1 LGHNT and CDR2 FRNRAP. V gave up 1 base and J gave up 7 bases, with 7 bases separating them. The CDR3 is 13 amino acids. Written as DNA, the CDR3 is TGTGCTAGTGGTTTGGCCCCCTCTGAAAAACTGTTTTTT. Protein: CASGLAPSEKLFF.

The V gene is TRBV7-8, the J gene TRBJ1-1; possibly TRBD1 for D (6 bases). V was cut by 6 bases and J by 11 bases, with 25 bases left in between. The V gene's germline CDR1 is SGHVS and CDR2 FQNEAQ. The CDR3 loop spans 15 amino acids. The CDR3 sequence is CASSPGQTWPFRAFF. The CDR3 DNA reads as TGTGCCAGCAGTCCCGGACAGACCTGGCCTTTTCGGGCTTTCTTT. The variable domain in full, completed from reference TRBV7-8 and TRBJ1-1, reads GAGVSQSPRYKVAKRGQDVALRCDPISGHVSLFWYQQALGQGPEFLTYFQNEAQLDKSGLPSDRFFAERPEGSVSTLKIQRTQQEDSAVYLCASSPGQTWPFRAFFGQGTRLTVV.

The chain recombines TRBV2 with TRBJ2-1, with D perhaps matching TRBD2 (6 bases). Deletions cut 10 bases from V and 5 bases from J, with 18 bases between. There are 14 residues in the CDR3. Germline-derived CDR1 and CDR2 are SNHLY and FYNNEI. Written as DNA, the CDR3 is TGTGCCACGAACCGGGACTCTTCAAACAATGAGCAGTTCTTC. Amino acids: CATNRDSSNNEQFF.

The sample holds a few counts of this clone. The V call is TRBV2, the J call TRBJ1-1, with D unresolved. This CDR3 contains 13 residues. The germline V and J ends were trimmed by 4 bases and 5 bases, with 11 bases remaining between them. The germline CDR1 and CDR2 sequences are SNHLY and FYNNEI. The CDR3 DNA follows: TGTGCCAGCAGTGCCTCCCCGGTTACTGAAGCTTTCTTT. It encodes CASSASPVTEAFF.

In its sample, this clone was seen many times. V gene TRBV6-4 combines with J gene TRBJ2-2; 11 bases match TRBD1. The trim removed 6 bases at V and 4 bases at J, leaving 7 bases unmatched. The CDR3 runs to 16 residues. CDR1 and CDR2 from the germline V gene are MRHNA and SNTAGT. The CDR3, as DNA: TGTGCCAGCAGCCCGGGACAGGGGGTACCCACCGGGGAGCTGTTTTTT. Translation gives CASSPGQGVPTGELFF.

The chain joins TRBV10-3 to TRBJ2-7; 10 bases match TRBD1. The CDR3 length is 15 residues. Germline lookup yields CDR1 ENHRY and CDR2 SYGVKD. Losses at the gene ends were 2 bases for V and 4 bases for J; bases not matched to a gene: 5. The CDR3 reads CAISETRDRGYEQYF. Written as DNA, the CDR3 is TGTGCCATCAGTGAGACGAGGGACAGGGGATACGAGCAGTACTTC.

CDR3 sequence reads: CASSPSQGYEQYF. CDR3 bases: TGTGCCAGCAGCCCGTCACAGGGCTACGAGCAGTACTTC. This chain connects TRBV11-2 to TRBJ2-7, with TRBD1 as a possible D gene (6 bases). In germline, CDR1 is SGHAT, CDR2 FQNNGV. The V and J ends lost 5 bases and 3 bases respectively, with 11 bases between them. The CDR3 spans 13 residues.

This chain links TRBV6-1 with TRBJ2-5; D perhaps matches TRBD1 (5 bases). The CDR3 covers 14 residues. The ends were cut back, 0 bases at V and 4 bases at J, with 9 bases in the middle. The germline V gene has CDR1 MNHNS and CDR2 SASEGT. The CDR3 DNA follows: TGTGCCAGCAGTGAAGCTGCAGGGCGAGAGACCCAGTACTTC. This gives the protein CASSEAAGRETQYF.

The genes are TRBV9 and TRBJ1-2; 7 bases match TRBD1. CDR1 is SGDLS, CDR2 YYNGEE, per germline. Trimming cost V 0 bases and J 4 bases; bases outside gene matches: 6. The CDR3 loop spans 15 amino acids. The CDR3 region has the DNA TGTGCCAGCAGCGTAGGGGTAGGGGACAGCTATGGCTACACCTTC. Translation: CASSVGVGDSYGYTF.

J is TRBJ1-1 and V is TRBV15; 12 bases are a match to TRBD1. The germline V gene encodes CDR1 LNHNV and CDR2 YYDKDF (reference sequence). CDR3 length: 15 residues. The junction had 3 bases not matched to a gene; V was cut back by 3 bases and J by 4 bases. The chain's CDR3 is CATSSGTGGLTEAFF. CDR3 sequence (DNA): TGTGCCACCAGCAGCGGGACAGGGGGCCTCACTGAAGCTTTCTTT.

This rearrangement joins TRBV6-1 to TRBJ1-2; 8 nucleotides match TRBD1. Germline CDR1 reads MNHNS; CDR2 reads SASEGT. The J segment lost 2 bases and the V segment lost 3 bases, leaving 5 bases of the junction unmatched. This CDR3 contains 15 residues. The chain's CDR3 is CASSDRTGLNYGYTF. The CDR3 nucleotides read TGTGCCAGCAGTGATCGGACAGGGTTAAACTATGGCTACACCTTC.

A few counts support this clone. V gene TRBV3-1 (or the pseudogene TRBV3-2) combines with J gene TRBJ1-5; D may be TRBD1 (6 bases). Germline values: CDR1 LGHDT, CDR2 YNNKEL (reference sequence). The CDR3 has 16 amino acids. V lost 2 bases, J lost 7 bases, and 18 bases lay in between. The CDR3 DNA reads TGTGCCAGCAGCCAAACGGTGGGAGCAAGGGGGCAGCCCCAGCATTTT. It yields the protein CASSQTVGARGQPQHF.

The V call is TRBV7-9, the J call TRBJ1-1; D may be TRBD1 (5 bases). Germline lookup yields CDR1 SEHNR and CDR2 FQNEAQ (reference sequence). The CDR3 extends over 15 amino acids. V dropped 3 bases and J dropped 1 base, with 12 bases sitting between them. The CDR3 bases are TGTGCCAGCAGCTTTCAGGGTCGAAAGAACACTGAAGCTTTCTTT. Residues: CASSFQGRKNTEAFF.

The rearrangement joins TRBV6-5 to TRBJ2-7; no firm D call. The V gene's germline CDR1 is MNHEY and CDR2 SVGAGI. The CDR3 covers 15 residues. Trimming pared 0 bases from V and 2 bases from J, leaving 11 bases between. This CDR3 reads CASSYSTSRPYEQYF. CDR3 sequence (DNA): TGTGCCAGCAGTTACTCGACCTCTAGACCCTACGAGCAGTACTTC.

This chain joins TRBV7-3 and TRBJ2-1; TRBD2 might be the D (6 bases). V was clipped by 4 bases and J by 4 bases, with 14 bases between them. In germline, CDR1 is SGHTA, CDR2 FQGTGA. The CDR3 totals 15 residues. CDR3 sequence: CASSYGSSAYNEQFF. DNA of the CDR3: TGTGCCAGCAGCTATGGCTCTAGCGCTTACAATGAGCAGTTCTTC.

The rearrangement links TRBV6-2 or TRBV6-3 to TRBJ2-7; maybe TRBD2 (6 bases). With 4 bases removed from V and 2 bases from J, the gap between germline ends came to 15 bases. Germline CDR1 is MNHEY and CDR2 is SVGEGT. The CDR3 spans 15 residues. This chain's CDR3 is CASSSLVGGPYEQYF. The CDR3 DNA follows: TGTGCCAGCAGTTCCTTGGTCGGGGGTCCCTACGAGCAGTACTTC.